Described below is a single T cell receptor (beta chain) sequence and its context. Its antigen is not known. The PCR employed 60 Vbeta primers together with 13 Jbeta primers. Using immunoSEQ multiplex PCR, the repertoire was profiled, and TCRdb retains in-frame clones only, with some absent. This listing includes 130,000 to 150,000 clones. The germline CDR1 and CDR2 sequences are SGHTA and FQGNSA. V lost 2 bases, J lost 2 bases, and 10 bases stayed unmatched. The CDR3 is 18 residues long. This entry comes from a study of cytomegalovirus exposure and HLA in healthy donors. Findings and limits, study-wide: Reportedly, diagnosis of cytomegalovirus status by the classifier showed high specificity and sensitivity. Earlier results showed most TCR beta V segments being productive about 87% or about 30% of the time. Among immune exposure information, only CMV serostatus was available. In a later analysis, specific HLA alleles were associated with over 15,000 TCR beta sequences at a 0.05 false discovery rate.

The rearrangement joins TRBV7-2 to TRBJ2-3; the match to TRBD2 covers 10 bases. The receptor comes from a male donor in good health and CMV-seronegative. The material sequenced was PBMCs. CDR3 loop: CASSLRPSGRSDTDTQYF. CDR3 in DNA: TGTGCCAGCAGCTTACGTCCTAGCGGGAGATCGGACACAGATACGCAGTATTTT.